A selection of T cell receptor beta chains follows, all from one sample in a study of T cells after yellow fever vaccination. MiXCR, run by TCRdb on the 5' RACE reads, gives a single entry per CDR3 protein. The sample holds 250,000 to 300,000 distinct CDR3 sequences, over 4.5% seen once. Sequencing used CD4+ T cells sorted from PBMCs, obtained on the day of the yellow fever booster vaccination. The receptors here all came from a man aged 18-30 years who received the YFV17D yellow fever vaccine. Both conserved end residues are part of each CDR3. The order of the fields is clone size, V gene, D gene, J gene, CDR3 protein, CDR3 DNA. The D gene is left open where the match is weak. Clone size is stated in some rows and not others, as once, few, many or a class when expanded.

>NA|TRBV20-1|NA|TRBJ1-6
CSARDARGNSPLHF
TGCAGTGCTAGAGATGCCAGGGGAAATTCACCCCTCCACTTT
>few|TRBV4-1|NA|TRBJ1-2
CASSQGWGARGYTF
TGCGCCAGCAGCCAAGGATGGGGGGCAAGGGGCTACACCTTC
>few|TRBV11-3|TRBD2|TRBJ2-3
CASSLGYRWGSGGPRSTDTQYF
TGTGCCAGCAGCTTAGGGTATCGATGGGGTAGCGGGGGCCCAAGAAGCACAGATACGCAGTATTTT
>NA|TRBV12-5|NA|TRBJ1-2
CASGFSGYGYTF
TGTGCTAGTGGTTTTTCAGGCTATGGCTACACCTTC
>few|TRBV28|NA|TRBJ1-5
CASNGLGSNQPQHF
TGTGCCAGCAACGGGCTGGGTAGCAATCAGCCCCAGCATTTT
>NA|TRBV18|TRBD2|TRBJ2-3
CASSPSSRGGADTQYF
TGTGCCAGCTCACCTAGCTCACGCGGGGGAGCTGATACGCAGTATTTT
>few|TRBV7-2|NA|TRBJ1-6
CASSFPGSGFNSPLHF
TGTGCCAGCAGCTTTCCCGGCAGTGGGTTCAATTCACCCCTCCACTTT
>few|TRBV9|NA|TRBJ1-1
CASSVESLYTEAFF
TGTGCCAGCAGCGTAGAGTCGCTTTACACTGAAGCTTTCTTT
>few|TRBV2|TRBD1|TRBJ1-1
CASSVGQGYTEAFF
TGTGCCAGCAGTGTGGGACAGGGGTACACTGAAGCTTTCTTT
>few|TRBV7-3|NA|TRBJ2-3
CASSPNPSPDTQYF
TGTGCCAGCAGCCCCAATCCGTCCCCAGATACGCAGTATTTT
>many|TRBV4-1|TRBD1|TRBJ2-5
CASSQVWDRDRIRETQYF
TGCGCCAGCAGCCAAGTCTGGGACAGAGATAGGATAAGAGAGACCCAGTACTTC
>NA|TRBV7-8|NA|TRBJ2-6
CASSLSHGGGVGANVLTF
TGTGCCAGCAGCTTATCTCATGGAGGGGGCGTCGGGGCCAACGTCCTGACTTTC
>NA|TRBV6-4|TRBD1|TRBJ2-7
CASSSGQGGEQYF
TGTGCCAGCAGCTCGGGACAGGGGGGGGAGCAGTACTTC
>many|TRBV5-1|TRBD1|TRBJ2-2
CASSTKGQGTGELFF
TGCGCCAGCAGCACAAAGGGACAGGGCACCGGGGAGCTGTTTTTT
>many|TRBV7-2|TRBD1|TRBJ2-5
CASSLRQGAGTQYF
TGTGCCAGCAGCTTAAGACAGGGGGCCGGGACCCAGTACTTC
>few|TRBV5-4|TRBD2|TRBJ2-3
CASSGTSAASTDTQYF
TGTGCCAGCAGCGGGACTAGCGCCGCTAGCACAGATACGCAGTATTTT
>few|TRBV20-1|NA|TRBJ2-1
CSARGRPDLGGEQFF
TGCAGTGCTAGAGGTAGACCCGACCTCGGGGGTGAGCAGTTCTTC
>NA|TRBV15|NA|TRBJ2-5
CATASGPQETQYF
TGTGCCACAGCCTCGGGGCCCCAAGAGACCCAGTACTTC
>NA|TRBV12-3/TRBV12-4|TRBD1|TRBJ1-2
CASSHNQGETGYTF
TGTGCCAGCAGTCACAATCAGGGGGAAACTGGCTACACCTTC
>NA|TRBV4-1|TRBD2|TRBJ2-5
CASSLRGEGETQYF
TGCGCCAGCAGCCTGCGGGGGGAGGGAGAGACCCAGTACTTC
>few|TRBV5-1|NA|TRBJ1-1
CASSLGGENLAFF
TGCGCCAGCAGCTTGGGGGGGGAGAACTTGGCTTTCTTT
>few|TRBV6-5|NA|TRBJ2-4
CTSSGRRAKNIQYF
TGTACCAGCAGTGGAAGGAGAGCCAAAAACATTCAGTACTTC
>NA|TRBV19|TRBD2|TRBJ2-5
CASSGGKETQYF
TGTGCCAGTAGCGGGGGGAAAGAGACCCAGTACTTC
>few|TRBV20-1|NA|TRBJ1-2
CSAPIGGQAYGYTF
TGCAGTGCTCCGATCGGGGGGCAGGCCTATGGCTACACCTTC
>many|TRBV7-2|NA|TRBJ2-5
CASSLAPWRLQETQYF
TGTGCCAGCAGCTTAGCGCCATGGCGGCTCCAAGAGACCCAGTACTTC
>NA|TRBV20-1|TRBD1|TRBJ1-1
CSAQRGQANTEAFF
TGCAGTGCCCAAAGGGGACAGGCCAACACTGAAGCTTTCTTT
>NA|TRBV7-2|NA|TRBJ1-6
CASRMAGTTYNSPLHF
TGTGCCAGCCGCATGGCCGGGACAACCTATAATTCACCCCTCCACTTT
>few|TRBV12-3/TRBV12-4|TRBD2|TRBJ2-1
CASRPRLAGGFDEQFF
TGTGCCAGCAGGCCCCGACTAGCGGGGGGTTTCGATGAGCAGTTCTTC
>NA|TRBV7-8|TRBD2|TRBJ2-1
CASSLARGGSSSYNEQFF
TGTGCCAGCAGCTTAGCTCGGGGGGGATCAAGCTCCTACAATGAGCAGTTCTTC
>many|TRBV20-1|TRBD1|TRBJ2-2
CSATNRGRTGELFF
TGCAGTGCAACGAACAGGGGGCGCACCGGGGAGCTGTTTTTT
>many|TRBV4-3|NA|TRBJ1-4
CASSHPFGSLFF
TGCGCCAGCAGCCATCCGTTTGGCAGCCTGTTTTTT
>few|TRBV10-3|TRBD1|TRBJ2-5
CAISEQGAGGRETQYF
TGTGCCATCAGTGAGCAGGGGGCAGGGGGACGGGAGACCCAGTACTTC
>NA|TRBV10-3|TRBD1|TRBJ1-2
CAISGGTATYGYTF
TGTGCCATCAGTGGAGGGACAGCGACCTATGGCTACACCTTC
>NA|TRBV20-1|TRBD1|TRBJ2-5
CSAREDRKGETQYF
TGCAGTGCTAGAGAGGACAGGAAAGGCGAGACCCAGTACTTC
>many|TRBV20-1|NA|TRBJ1-4
CSAQEAGAEKLFF
TGCAGTGCTCAGGAGGCAGGGGCCGAAAAACTGTTTTTT
>NA|TRBV5-1|NA|TRBJ2-1
CASSLAVLTNNEQFF
TGCGCCAGCAGCTTGGCAGTCCTAACAAACAATGAGCAGTTCTTC
>few|TRBV20-1|TRBD1|TRBJ2-6
CSARPTGNPRGANVLTF
TGCAGTGCTAGACCGACAGGGAACCCCAGGGGGGCCAACGTCCTGACTTTC
>NA|TRBV15|TRBD1|TRBJ1-3
CATSRGQGLSSGNTIYF
TGTGCCACCAGCAGAGGACAGGGGTTGAGCTCTGGAAACACCATATATTTT
>few|TRBV4-1|NA|TRBJ1-3
CASSQDGVRVRRGNTIYF
TGCGCCAGCAGCCAAGATGGAGTTCGGGTTCGTCGGGGAAACACCATATATTTT
>few|TRBV5-4|TRBD1|TRBJ2-3
CASSLAGGNPDTQYF
TGTGCCAGCAGCTTGGCAGGGGGCAACCCAGATACGCAGTATTTT
>NA|TRBV25-1|TRBD2|TRBJ2-7
CASSERTGGTYEQYF
TGTGCCAGCAGTGAGAGGACGGGGGGGACCTACGAGCAGTACTTC
>few|TRBV2|TRBD1|TRBJ2-1
CASRRTGRKFF
TGTGCCAGCAGACGGACAGGGAGGAAGTTCTTC